The next 24 T cell receptor beta chains were all read from a single sample in a study of blood T cell repertoires in COVID-19. Sequencing used immunoSEQ multiplex PCR; TCRdb keeps in-frame clones, though not all of them. The data contain about 240,000 clones, roughly 76% of them seen just once; the ten biggest clones take up around 7.5%. Sequenced: peripheral blood. The source is a woman aged 80 or older with COVID-19, enrolled during active disease.

The chain links TRBV9 to TRBJ2-5; D is undetermined. Per germline, CDR1 SGDLS and CDR2 YYNGEE. Trimming shortened V by 3 bases and J by 2 bases, and 2 bases separated the two germline ends. The CDR3 is 11 amino acids. The CDR3 coding sequence is TGTGCCAGCAGCGCGCAAGAGACCCAGTACTTC. Protein: CASSAQETQYF.

This chain connects TRBV4-2 to TRBJ2-1, with TRBD2 identical over 16 bases. V lost 5 bases and J lost 7; bases outside the gene matches: 14. This CDR3 contains 19 residues. The germline V gene has CDR1 LGHNA and CDR2 YNFKEQ. CDR3 in amino acids: CASSGLGTSGGAGGNEQFF. CDR3 nucleotides: TGTGCCAGCAGCGGGCTCGGGACTAGCGGGGGGGCCGGCGGGAATGAGCAGTTCTTC.

The chain recombines TRBV11-2 with TRBJ2-4; 8 positions agree with TRBD1. CDR1 and CDR2 (germline): SGHAT, FQNNGV. V lost 5 bases to trimming and J lost 6 bases; unmatched junction nucleotides: 6. The CDR3 consists of 14 residues. CDR3 in amino acids: CASSQPGTGNIQYF. For the CDR3, the DNA is TGTGCCAGCAGCCAGCCTGGGACAGGAAACATTCAGTACTTC. The full variable domain, completed using reference TRBV11-2 and TRBJ2-4, is EAGVAQSPRYKIIEKRQSVAFWCNPISGHATLYWYQQILGQGPKLLIQFQNNGVVDDSQLPKDRFSAERLKGVDSTLKIQPAKLEDSAVYLCASSQPGTGNIQYFGAGTRLSVL.

This chain uses TRBV6-5 with TRBJ1-1, with D unclear. Germline CDR1 is MNHEY and CDR2 is SVGAGI. CDR3 size: 15 residues. Trimming removed 2 bases at V and 0 bases at J, with 10 bases between. DNA for the CDR3: TGTGCCAGCAGTTACCTACAGAACTTGAACACTGAAGCTTTCTTT. It codes for CASSYLQNLNTEAFF.

This clone was recorded once. The rearrangement joins TRBV19 to TRBJ2-1, with 8 bases that match TRBD2. From germline, CDR1 is LNHDA and CDR2 SQIVND (reference sequence). The CDR3 spans 17 residues. V lost 7 bases to trimming and J lost 0 bases; unmatched junction nucleotides: 11. The CDR3 DNA is TGTGCCAGTACCAACTGGGGTCGGGGGGGCTCCTACAATGAGCAGTTCTTC. As protein: CASTNWGRGGSYNEQFF.

The CDR3 region is CASSLGGQGLYEQYF. DNA for the CDR3: TGTGCCAGCAGTTTAGGCGGACAGGGACTCTACGAGCAGTACTTC. The rearrangement links TRBV6-5 to TRBJ2-7; 8 bases line up with TRBD1. The trim removed 4 bases at V and 3 bases at J, leaving 8 bases unmatched. Germline-derived CDR1 and CDR2 are MNHEY and SVGAGI. The CDR3 has 15 residues.

This clone was recorded once. This clone may be a read error of a much larger clone one base away. This chain uses TRBV11-3 with TRBJ2-3; a weak D match, TRBD2 (6 bases). CDR1 and CDR2 (germline): SGHNT, YENEEA. The CDR3 is made up of 11 amino acids. V lost 4 bases and J lost 8, with 7 bases in between. The CDR3 nucleotides are TGTGCCAGCAGCTCGGGGGTTACGCAGTATTTT. Encoded protein: CASSSGVTQYF.

The rearrangement uses TRBV6-2 or TRBV6-3 and TRBJ2-7; 14 bases line up with TRBD2. The CDR3 has 15 amino acids. Germline V gene data show CDR1 as MNHEY and CDR2 as SVGEGT. With 6 bases clipped from V and 7 bases from J, the junction kept 8 bases outside the gene matches. CDR3 region: CASRPGTSGSKEQYF. CDR3 nucleotide sequence: TGTGCCAGCAGGCCTGGGACTAGCGGGAGCAAAGAGCAGTACTTC.

The chain couples TRBV18 to TRBJ2-3, with 7 bases lining up with TRBD2. CDR1 is KGHSH and CDR2 is LQKENI in the germline V gene. With 3 bases clipped from V and 2 bases from J, the junction kept 8 bases outside the gene matches. This CDR3 is 16 amino acids long. This CDR3 reads CASSPRSGGLTDTQYF. The DNA for the CDR3 is TGTGCCAGCTCACCTCGATCGGGGGGACTCACAGATACGCAGTATTTT.

This chain links TRBV30 with TRBJ1-6, with D possibly being TRBD1 (5 bases). The V gene's germline CDR1 is GTSNPN and CDR2 SVGIG (reference sequence). This CDR3 comprises 13 residues. V was trimmed by 2 bases and J by 6 bases, leaving 8 bases between them. DNA for the CDR3: TGTGCCTGGAGTCAAGGGGCTAATTCACCCCTCCACTTT. It yields the protein CAWSQGANSPLHF.

This clone was seen a handful of times. This chain links TRBV18 with TRBJ1-2; D not resolved. The CDR3 consists of 13 residues. V lost 2 bases and J 7 bases, leaving 11 bases between the germline ends. The germline gives CDR1 KGHSH, CDR2 LQKENI. The CDR3, as DNA: TGTGCCAGCTCACCAATAAGGGAGGTTGGCTACACCTTC. It encodes CASSPIREVGYTF.

The V call is TRBV9, the J call TRBJ2-1, with 12 bases aligning to TRBD2. This CDR3 has 16 amino acids. Germline V gene data show CDR1 as SGDLS and CDR2 as YYNGEE. V was pared by 3 bases and J by 2 bases, with 3 bases of the junction left unmatched. The CDR3, as DNA: TGTGCCAGCAGCGGCCCTAGCGGGAGGGCCTACAATGAGCAGTTCTTC. It yields the protein CASSGPSGRAYNEQFF.

The V and J genes are TRBV29-1 and TRBJ2-5; 8 nucleotides match TRBD2. CDR3 length: 13 residues. Trimming removed 6 bases from V and 3 bases from J; junction bases left unmatched: 6. Per germline, CDR1 SQVTM and CDR2 ANQGSEA. CDR3 loop: CSVLADGKETQYF. CDR3 sequence (DNA): TGCAGCGTACTAGCGGATGGAAAAGAGACCCAGTACTTC.

The chain has TRBV30 and TRBJ1-3; no reliable D call. This CDR3 region has 13 residues. Germline CDR1 reads GTSNPN; CDR2 reads SVGIG (reference sequence). V shed 8 bases and J shed 0 bases, with 11 bases lying between them. CDR3 nucleotide sequence: TGTGCCGGGCTACGGTACTCTGGAAACACCATATATTTT. Translated: CAGLRYSGNTIYF.

This clone was seen just once. The chain carries TRBV10-1 and TRBJ2-2; D remains ambiguous. The CDR3 runs to 13 residues. From germline, CDR1 is WNHNN and CDR2 SYGVQD (reference sequence). V dropped 1 base and J dropped 6 bases, with 6 bases sitting between them. The CDR3 loop reads CASSELRAGELFF. In DNA form, the CDR3 reads TGCGCCAGCAGTGAGTTACGGGCCGGGGAGCTGTTTTTT.

On this clone: This CDR3 is also generated by other DNA sequences in the sample. The chain carries TRBV2 and TRBJ1-2; unclear D gene. V dropped 6 bases and J dropped 0 bases, with 5 bases sitting between them. There are 12 residues in the CDR3. The germline V gene has CDR1 SNHLY and CDR2 FYNNEI. In DNA form, the CDR3 reads TGTGCCAGCAGCGTATCTAACTATGGCTACACCTTC. Amino acids: CASSVSNYGYTF.

This clone was seen only a few times. The chain links TRBV6-5 to TRBJ1-1; possible D gene TRBD1, 6 bases. Trimming shortened V by 6 bases and J by 1 base, and 15 bases separated the two germline ends. This CDR3 is 15 amino acids long. CDR1 and CDR2 from the germline V gene are MNHEY and SVGAGI. The CDR3 coding sequence is TGTGCCAGCAGCCCCCGACAGGTAGCGAACACTGAAGCTTTCTTT. Translation: CASSPRQVANTEAFF.

The V call is TRBV4-2, the J call TRBJ2-6; D not resolved. This CDR3 is 16 amino acids long. The germline CDR1 and CDR2 sequences are LGHNA and YNFKEQ. The V gene lost 1 base and the J gene lost 1 base, with 8 bases spanning the gap. This CDR3 is CASSQGLSSGANVLTF. In nucleotides, the CDR3 is TGTGCCAGCAGCCAAGGACTTTCGTCTGGGGCCAACGTCCTGACTTTC.

The chain joins TRBV5-8 to TRBJ2-3; no definite D call. The CDR3 length is 16 residues. Per germline, CDR1 SGHTS and CDR2 YDEGEE. The V gene lost 4 bases and the J gene lost 0 bases, with 15 bases spanning the gap. The CDR3 region is CASSLPFRSSTDTQYF. The CDR3 DNA follows: TGTGCCAGCAGCCTCCCATTCCGGAGTAGCACAGATACGCAGTATTTT.

The V and J genes are TRBV18 and TRBJ1-3; 11 bases are shared with TRBD1. The CDR3 contains 16 residues. J was trimmed by 6 bases and V by 3 bases; bases with no gene match: 7. Germline values: CDR1 KGHSH, CDR2 LQKENI. The CDR3 loop is CASSPRRTGGENTIYF. CDR3 sequence (DNA): TGTGCCAGCTCACCCCGGAGGACAGGGGGCGAAAACACCATATATTTT.

The chain employs TRBV2 and TRBJ1-1; TRBD1 is a possible D gene (5 bases). The CDR3 consists of 15 residues. V shed 5 bases and J shed 1 base, with 14 bases lying between them. Per the germline V gene, CDR1 is SNHLY and CDR2 is FYNNEI. Here the CDR3 reads CASSSNQGKNTEAFF. DNA of the CDR3: TGTGCCAGCAGTTCGAACCAGGGCAAGAACACTGAAGCTTTCTTT.

The CDR3 DNA is TGTGCCAGCAAGCTGGACAGGAGCTCTGGAAACACCATATATTTT. The encoded protein is CASKLDRSSGNTIYF. The rearrangement links TRBV28 to TRBJ1-3; 7 nucleotides agree with TRBD1. The germline CDR1 and CDR2 sequences are MDHEN and SYDVKM. This CDR3 contains 15 residues. V lost 7 bases and J lost 0; bases outside the gene matches: 6.

A remark on this clone: A read error may be the cause here, since a much bigger clone is one base away. At the DNA level, this CDR3 is encoded by other sequences in the same sample as well. The gene calls are TRBV7-9 and TRBJ1-1, with D unresolved. V gave up 1 base and J gave up 1 base, with 4 bases separating them. CDR3 length equals 13 residues. Looked up from germline, CDR1 is SEHNR and CDR2 is FQNEAQ (reference sequence). In nucleotides, the CDR3 is TGTGCCAGCAGCTTAGGACAGAACACTGAAGCTTTCTTT. This encodes CASSLGQNTEAFF.

The chain combines TRBV7-2 with TRBJ2-5; D is unclear. CDR1 is SGHTA and CDR2 is FQGNSA in the germline V gene. Trimming left V 1 base short and J 5 bases short, with 5 bases between. This CDR3 spans 12 amino acids. CDR3 in DNA: TGTGCCAGCAGCTTAGGGGCGGAGACCCAGTACTTC. It encodes CASSLGAETQYF.